Given below is one T cell receptor (beta chain) in context. Antigen specificity is unknown. The CDR3 sequence is 14 residues long. V lost 0 bases and J 4 bases, leaving 8 bases between the germline ends. Germline V gene sequence: CDR1 LGHNA, CDR2 YSLEER. TCRdb's copy holds only in-frame clones and misses some; the assay was immunoSEQ multiplex PCR. The sample lists 96,000 or so clones, approximately 80% occurring once. This record belongs to a study of OX40 agonist ivuxolimab in advanced cancers. Study as a whole: At 82.7% male, the cohort had a mean age of about 60 years, ranging from roughly 20 to 85. Past anti-PD-1, anti-PD-L1 or anti-CTLA-4 therapy was accepted, and approximately 37% had received some. Partial responses were achieved by three patients: one hepatocellular carcinoma, two cutaneous melanoma.

Regarding the study as a whole: There were, on average, more expanded clones in CD8+ T cells than in CD4+.

The origin of this receptor is an adult with an advanced solid tumor such as melanoma, head and neck, liver or kidney cancer. The V gene is TRBV4-3, the J gene TRBJ2-3, with D tentatively TRBD1 (6 bases). Material: CD4+ or CD8+ T cells sorted from blood, obtained in a trial of the OX40 agonist ivuxolimab. The chain's CDR3 is CASSQDRGPDTQYF. CDR3 in DNA: TGCGCCAGCAGCCAAGACAGGGGTCCAGATACGCAGTATTTT.